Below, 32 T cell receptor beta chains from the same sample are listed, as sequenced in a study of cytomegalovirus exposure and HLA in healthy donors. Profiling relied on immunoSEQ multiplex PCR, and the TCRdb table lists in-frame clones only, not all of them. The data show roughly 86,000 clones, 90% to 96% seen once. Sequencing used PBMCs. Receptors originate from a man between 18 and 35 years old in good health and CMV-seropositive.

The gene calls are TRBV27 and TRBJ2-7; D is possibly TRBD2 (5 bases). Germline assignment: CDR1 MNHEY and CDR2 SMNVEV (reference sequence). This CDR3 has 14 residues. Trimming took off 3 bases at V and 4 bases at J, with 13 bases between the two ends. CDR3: CASSLVGSGYEQYF. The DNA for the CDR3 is TGTGCCAGCAGTTTGGTCGGTTCGGGGTACGAGCAGTACTTC.

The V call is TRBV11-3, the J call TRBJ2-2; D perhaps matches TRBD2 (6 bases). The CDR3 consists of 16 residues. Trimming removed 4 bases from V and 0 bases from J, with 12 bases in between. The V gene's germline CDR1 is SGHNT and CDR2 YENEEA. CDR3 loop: CASSSLAATNTGELFF. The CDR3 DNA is TGTGCCAGCAGCTCCTTAGCGGCCACGAACACCGGGGAGCTGTTTTTT.

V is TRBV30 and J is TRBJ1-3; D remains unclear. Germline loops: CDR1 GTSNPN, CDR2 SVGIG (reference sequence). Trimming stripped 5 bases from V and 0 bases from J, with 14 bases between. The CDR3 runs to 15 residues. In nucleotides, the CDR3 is TGTGCCTGGTCGAGGGCAGGCCCCTCTGGAAACACCATATATTTT. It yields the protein CAWSRAGPSGNTIYF.

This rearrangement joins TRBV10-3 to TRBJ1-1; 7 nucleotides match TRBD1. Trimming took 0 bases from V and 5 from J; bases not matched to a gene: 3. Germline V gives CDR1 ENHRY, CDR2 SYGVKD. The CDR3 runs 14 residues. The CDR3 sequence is CAISESGGETEAFF. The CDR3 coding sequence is TGTGCCATCAGTGAGTCAGGGGGCGAAACTGAAGCTTTCTTT.

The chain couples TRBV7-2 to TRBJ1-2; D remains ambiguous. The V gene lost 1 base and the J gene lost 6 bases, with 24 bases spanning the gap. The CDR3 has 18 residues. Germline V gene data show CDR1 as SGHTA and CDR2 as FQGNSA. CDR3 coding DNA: TGTGCCAGCAGCTTAGATTCTTCCAGAACCCGGAGGCTGAATGGCTACACCTTC. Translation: CASSLDSSRTRRLNGYTF. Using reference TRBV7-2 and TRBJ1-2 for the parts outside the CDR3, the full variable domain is GAGVSQSPSNKVTEKGKDVELRCDPISGHTALYWYRQSLGQGLEFLIYFQGNSAPDKSGLPSDRFSAERTGGSVSTLTIQRTQQEDSAVYLCASSLDSSRTRRLNGYTFGSGTRLTVV.

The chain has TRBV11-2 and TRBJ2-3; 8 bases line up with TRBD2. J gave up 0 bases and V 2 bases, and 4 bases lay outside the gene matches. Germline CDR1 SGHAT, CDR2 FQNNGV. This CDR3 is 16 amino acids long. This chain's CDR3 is CASSLLSSGSTDTQYF. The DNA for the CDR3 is TGTGCCAGCAGCTTATTATCTAGCGGGAGCACAGATACGCAGTATTTT.

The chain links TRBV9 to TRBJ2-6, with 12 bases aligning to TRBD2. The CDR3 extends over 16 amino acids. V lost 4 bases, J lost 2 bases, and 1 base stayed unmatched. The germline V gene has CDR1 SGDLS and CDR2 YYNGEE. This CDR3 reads CASSRLAGAGANVLTF. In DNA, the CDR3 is TGTGCCAGCAGCAGACTAGCGGGAGCTGGGGCCAACGTCCTGACTTTC.

The CDR3, as DNA: TGTGCCAGCAGCCTAGGGACAGGAGGAAATCAGCCCCAGCATTTT. This gives the protein CASSLGTGGNQPQHF. This chain uses TRBV6-5 with TRBJ1-5, with 8 bases matching TRBD1. There are 15 residues in the CDR3. Germline trimming cut 6 bases from V and 4 bases from J; bases unmatched to any gene: 8. Germline lookup yields CDR1 MNHEY and CDR2 SVGAGI.

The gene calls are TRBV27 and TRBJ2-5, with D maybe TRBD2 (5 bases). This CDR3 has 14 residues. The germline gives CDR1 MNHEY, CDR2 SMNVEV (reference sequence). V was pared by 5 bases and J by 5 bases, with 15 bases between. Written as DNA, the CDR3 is TGTGCCAGCAGTGAAATTGAGGGTGTCGAGACCCAGTACTTC. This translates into CASSEIEGVETQYF.

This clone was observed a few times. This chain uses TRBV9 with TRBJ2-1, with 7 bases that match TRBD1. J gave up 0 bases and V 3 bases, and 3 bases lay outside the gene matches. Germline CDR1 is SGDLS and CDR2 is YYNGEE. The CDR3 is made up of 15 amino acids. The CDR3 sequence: CASSGQGNSYNEQFF. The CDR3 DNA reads TGTGCCAGCAGCGGACAGGGAAACTCCTACAATGAGCAGTTCTTC.

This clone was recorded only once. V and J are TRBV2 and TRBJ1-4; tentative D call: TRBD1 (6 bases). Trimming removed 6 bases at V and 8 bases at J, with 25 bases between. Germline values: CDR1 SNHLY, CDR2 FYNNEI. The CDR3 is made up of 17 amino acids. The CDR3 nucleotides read TGTGCCAGCAGACGAGCAGGACAGCCACTTCAGGGGGAAAAACTGTTTTTT. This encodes CASRRAGQPLQGEKLFF.

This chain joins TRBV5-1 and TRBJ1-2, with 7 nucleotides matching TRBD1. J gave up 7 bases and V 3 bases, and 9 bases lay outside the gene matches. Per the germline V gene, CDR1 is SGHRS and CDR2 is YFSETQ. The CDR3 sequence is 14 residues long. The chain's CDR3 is CASSWTGQAAGYTF. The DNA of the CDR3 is TGCGCCAGCAGCTGGACAGGACAGGCCGCTGGCTACACCTTC.

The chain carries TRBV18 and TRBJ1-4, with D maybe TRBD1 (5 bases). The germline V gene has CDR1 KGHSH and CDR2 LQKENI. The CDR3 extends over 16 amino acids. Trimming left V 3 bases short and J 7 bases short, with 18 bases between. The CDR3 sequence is CASSPLGEAGREKLFF. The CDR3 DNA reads TGTGCCAGCTCACCCCTCGGGGAGGCGGGGCGTGAAAAACTGTTTTTT.

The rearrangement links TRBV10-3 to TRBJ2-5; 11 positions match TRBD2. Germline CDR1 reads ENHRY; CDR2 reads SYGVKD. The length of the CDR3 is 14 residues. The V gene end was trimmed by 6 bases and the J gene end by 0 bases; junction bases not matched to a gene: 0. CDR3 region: CAIRGLADQETQYF. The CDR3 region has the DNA TGTGCCATCAGGGGACTAGCGGACCAAGAGACCCAGTACTTC.

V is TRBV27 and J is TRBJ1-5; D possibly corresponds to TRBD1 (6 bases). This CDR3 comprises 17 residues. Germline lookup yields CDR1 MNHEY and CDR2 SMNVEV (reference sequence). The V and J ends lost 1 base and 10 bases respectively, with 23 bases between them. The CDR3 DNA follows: TGTGCCAGCAGTTTATTAATCGGGGGGCTCCAAATCAAACCCCAGCATTTT. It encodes CASSLLIGGLQIKPQHF.

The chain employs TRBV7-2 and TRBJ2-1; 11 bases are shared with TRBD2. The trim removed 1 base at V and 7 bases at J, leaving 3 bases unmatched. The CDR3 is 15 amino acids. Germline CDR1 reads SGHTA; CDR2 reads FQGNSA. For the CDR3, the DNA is TGTGCCAGCAGCTTAGAACCTAGCGGGAGGAATGAGCAGTTCTTC. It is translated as CASSLEPSGRNEQFF. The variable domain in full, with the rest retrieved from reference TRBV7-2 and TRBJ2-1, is GAGVSQSPSNKVTEKGKDVELRCDPISGHTALYWYRQSLGQGLEFLIYFQGNSAPDKSGLPSDRFSAERTGGSVSTLTIQRTQQEDSAVYLCASSLEPSGRNEQFFGPGTRLTVL.

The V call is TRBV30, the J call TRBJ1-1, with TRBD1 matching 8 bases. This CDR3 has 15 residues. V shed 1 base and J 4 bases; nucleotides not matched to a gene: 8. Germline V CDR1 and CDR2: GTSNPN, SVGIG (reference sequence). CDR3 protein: CAWSGAGGRGTEAFF. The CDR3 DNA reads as TGTGCCTGGAGTGGGGCAGGGGGCCGGGGCACTGAAGCTTTCTTT.

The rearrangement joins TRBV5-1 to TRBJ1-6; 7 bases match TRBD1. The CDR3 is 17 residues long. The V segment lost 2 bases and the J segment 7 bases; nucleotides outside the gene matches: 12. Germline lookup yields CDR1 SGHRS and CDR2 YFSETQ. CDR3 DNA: TGCGCCAGCAGCTTCGTGGAGGGGGCCCCCCTCAATTCACCCCTCCACTTT. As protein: CASSFVEGAPLNSPLHF.

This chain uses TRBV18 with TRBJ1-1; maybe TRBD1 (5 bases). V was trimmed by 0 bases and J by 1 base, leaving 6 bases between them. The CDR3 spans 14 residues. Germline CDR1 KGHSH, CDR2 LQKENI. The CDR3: CASSPPGQNTEAFF. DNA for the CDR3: TGTGCCAGCTCACCACCAGGACAGAACACTGAAGCTTTCTTT.

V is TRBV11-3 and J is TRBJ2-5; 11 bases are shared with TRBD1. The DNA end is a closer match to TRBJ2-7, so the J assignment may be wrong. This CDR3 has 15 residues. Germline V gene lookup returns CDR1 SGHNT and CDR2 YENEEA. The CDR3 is CASSPGQGEPYEQYF. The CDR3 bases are TGTGCCAGCAGCCCGGGACAGGGGGAACCCTACGAGCAGTACTTC.

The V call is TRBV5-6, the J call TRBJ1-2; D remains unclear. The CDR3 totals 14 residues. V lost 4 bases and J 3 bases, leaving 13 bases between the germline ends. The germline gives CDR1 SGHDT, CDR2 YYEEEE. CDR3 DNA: TGTGCCAGCAGCAGCTCAAAGGGAGACTATGGCTACACCTTC. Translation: CASSSSKGDYGYTF.

CDR3 nucleotides: TGTGCCAGCAGTTACTCGCTCAGGGATACGCAGTATTTT. Translated: CASSYSLRDTQYF. The V and J genes are TRBV6-5 and TRBJ2-3; no definite D call. CDR1 is MNHEY and CDR2 is SVGAGI in the germline V gene. V was pared by 0 bases and J by 6 bases, with 7 bases between. The CDR3 length is 13 residues.

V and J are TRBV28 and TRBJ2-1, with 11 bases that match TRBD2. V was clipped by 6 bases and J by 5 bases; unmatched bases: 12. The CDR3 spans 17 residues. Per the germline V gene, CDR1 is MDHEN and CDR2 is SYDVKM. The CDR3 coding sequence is TGTGCCAGCAGCCTCCTAGGACTAGCGGGTGGTAACAATGAGCAGTTCTTC. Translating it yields CASSLLGLAGGNNEQFF.

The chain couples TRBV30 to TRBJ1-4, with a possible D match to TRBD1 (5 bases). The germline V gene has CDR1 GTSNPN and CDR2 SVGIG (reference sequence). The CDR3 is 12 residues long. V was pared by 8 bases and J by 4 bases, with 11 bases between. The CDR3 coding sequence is TGTGCCGGGAACAGGATTAATGAAAAACTGTTTTTT. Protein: CAGNRINEKLFF.

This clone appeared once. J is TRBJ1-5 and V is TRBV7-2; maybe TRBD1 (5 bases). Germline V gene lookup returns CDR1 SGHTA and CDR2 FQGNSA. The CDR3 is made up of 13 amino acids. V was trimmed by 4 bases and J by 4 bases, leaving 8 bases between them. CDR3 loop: CASSSRVNQPQHF. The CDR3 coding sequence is TGTGCCAGCAGCTCCAGGGTGAATCAGCCCCAGCATTTT.

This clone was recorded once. CDR3 loop: CSAPFSGISYNEQFF. CDR3 bases: TGCAGCGCCCCATTTAGCGGGATCTCCTACAATGAGCAGTTCTTC. This chain joins TRBV29-1 and TRBJ2-1, with TRBD2 matching over 8 bases. Germline CDR1 is SQVTM and CDR2 is ANQGSEA. The CDR3 runs 15 residues. With 7 bases clipped from V and 0 bases from J, the junction kept 8 bases outside the gene matches.

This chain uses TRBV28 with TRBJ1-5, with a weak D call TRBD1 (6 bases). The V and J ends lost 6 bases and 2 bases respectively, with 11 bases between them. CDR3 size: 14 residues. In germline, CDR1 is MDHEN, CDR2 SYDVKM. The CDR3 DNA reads TGTGCCAGCAGCCAGGGGCTGGGCAATCAGCCCCAGCATTTT. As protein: CASSQGLGNQPQHF.

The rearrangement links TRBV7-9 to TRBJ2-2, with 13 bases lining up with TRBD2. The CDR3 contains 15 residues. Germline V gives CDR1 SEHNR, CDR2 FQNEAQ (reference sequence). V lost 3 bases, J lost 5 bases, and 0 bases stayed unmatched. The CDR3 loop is CASSLGLAGTGELFF. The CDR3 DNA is TGTGCCAGCAGCTTGGGACTAGCGGGAACCGGGGAGCTGTTTTTT.

CDR3: CASRDSSNQPQHF. The CDR3 DNA reads as TGTGCCAGCAGAGACAGTAGCAATCAGCCCCAGCATTTT. The rearrangement links TRBV6-5 to TRBJ1-5; D might be TRBD1 (5 bases). Germline V gene lookup returns CDR1 MNHEY and CDR2 SVGAGI. The CDR3 has 13 residues. V was pared by 6 bases and J by 0 bases, with 6 bases between.

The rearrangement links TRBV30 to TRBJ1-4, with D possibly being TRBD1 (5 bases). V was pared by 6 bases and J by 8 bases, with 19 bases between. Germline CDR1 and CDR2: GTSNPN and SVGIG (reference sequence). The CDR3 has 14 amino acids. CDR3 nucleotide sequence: TGTGCCTGCCCTACGGGGGGGAAGATCGAAAAACTGTTTTTT. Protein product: CACPTGGKIEKLFF.

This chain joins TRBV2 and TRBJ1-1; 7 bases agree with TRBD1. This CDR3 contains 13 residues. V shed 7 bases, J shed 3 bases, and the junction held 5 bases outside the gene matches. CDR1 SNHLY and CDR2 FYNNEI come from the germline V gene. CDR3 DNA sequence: TGTGCCAGCAACGGGGGACAGTACACTGAAGCTTTCTTT. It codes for CASNGGQYTEAFF.

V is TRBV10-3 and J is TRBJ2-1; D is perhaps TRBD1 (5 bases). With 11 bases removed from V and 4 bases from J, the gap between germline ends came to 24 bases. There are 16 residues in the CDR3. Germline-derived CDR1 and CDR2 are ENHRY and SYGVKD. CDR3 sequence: CAVKTLQEGQYNEQFF. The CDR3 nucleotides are TGTGCCGTCAAAACCTTACAGGAAGGGCAATACAATGAGCAGTTCTTC.